What follows are 6 T cell receptor beta chains derived from one specimen sequenced in a study of blood T cell repertoires in COVID-19. The table came from immunoSEQ multiplex PCR; TCRdb's copy has only in-frame clones and leaves some out. In the table there are 150,000 to 200,000 clones, around 89% of which are singletons. The sequencing sample was made of peripheral blood. These receptors all come from a human donor in a cohort sampled during active COVID-19.

The genes are TRBV27 and TRBJ1-1; the D is unclear. V lost 3 bases and J lost 7, with 15 bases in between. The germline V gene has CDR1 MNHEY and CDR2 SMNVEV (reference sequence). CDR3 size: 14 residues. CDR3: CASSFHSVGGEAFF. Written as DNA, the CDR3 is TGTGCCAGCAGTTTCCACTCGGTAGGAGGTGAAGCTTTCTTT.

The CDR3 is CAWSSGDSRYEQYF. The DNA of the CDR3 is TGTGCCTGGAGTTCAGGGGACAGTCGCTACGAGCAGTACTTC. The chain combines TRBV30 with TRBJ2-7; 7 positions agree with TRBD1. The CDR3 has 14 residues. Germline CDR1 GTSNPN, CDR2 SVGIG (reference sequence). V trimming: 2 bases; J trimming: 3 bases; junction bases outside the gene matches: 7.

The gene calls are TRBV7-9 and TRBJ1-6; D gene uncertain. CDR1 SEHNR and CDR2 FQNEAQ come from the germline V gene (reference sequence). Trimming shortened V by 6 bases and J by 11 bases, and 14 bases separated the two germline ends. CDR3 length: 13 amino acids. DNA of the CDR3: TGTGCCAGCAGTTTTCTTACAGCTACACCCCTCCACTTT. Protein product: CASSFLTATPLHF.

This clone came up a few times. The rearrangement joins TRBV5-1 to TRBJ2-7; 7 nucleotides match TRBD1. The CDR3 is made up of 16 amino acids. The junction had 13 bases not matched to a gene; V was cut back by 4 bases and J by 3 bases. Germline CDR1 SGHRS, CDR2 YFSETQ. The CDR3 DNA follows: TGCGCCAGCAGCGCCGGGACAGCCAGCCGCCGCTACGAGCAGTACTTC. This sequence encodes CASSAGTASRRYEQYF.

For the CDR3, the DNA is TGTGCCAGCAGCCCGGGACAGGGGGCATGGCAGGAGACCCAGTACTTC. This encodes CASSPGQGAWQETQYF. The J gene is TRBJ2-5, the V gene TRBV14; 12 bases map to TRBD1. The CDR3 consists of 16 residues. Germline values: CDR1 SGHDN, CDR2 FVKESK. J lost 5 bases, V lost 4 bases, and 8 bases had no gene match.

The rearrangement joins TRBV30 to TRBJ2-7; D call uncertain. The germline V gene encodes CDR1 GTSNPN and CDR2 SVGIG (reference sequence). Trimming shortened V by 0 bases and J by 5 bases, and 11 bases separated the two germline ends. The CDR3 runs to 13 residues. The CDR3 nucleotides are TGTGCCTGGAGTGTACAAGCGAAGGACGAGCAGTACTTC. Translating gives CAWSVQAKDEQYF.